The 32 T cell receptor beta chains listed next were all sequenced from one sample in a study of cytomegalovirus exposure and HLA in healthy donors. PCR amplification relied on 60 Vbeta primers (plus 13 Jbeta primers). The data were produced by immunoSEQ multiplex PCR, yet TCRdb's version contains in-frame clones alone and is incomplete. The data hold about 160,000 clones, with 70% to 90% observed a single time. The sequencing input was PBMCs. The receptors were sampled from a man younger than 35 in good health and CMV-seropositive.

The chain carries TRBV5-1 and TRBJ1-2; 10 bases fit TRBD1. Germline V gene sequence: CDR1 SGHRS, CDR2 YFSETQ. V trimming: 4 bases; J trimming: 4 bases; junction bases outside the gene matches: 7. There are 15 residues in the CDR3. For the CDR3, the DNA is TGCGCCAGCAGCATAGGGACAGGGGAATCCTATGGCTACACCTTC. This codes for CASSIGTGESYGYTF.

The rearrangement links TRBV18 to TRBJ2-3, with TRBD2 matching 7 bases. In germline, CDR1 is KGHSH, CDR2 LQKENI. The length of the CDR3 is 16 residues. V lost 1 base and J lost 2; bases outside the gene matches: 6. The CDR3 DNA follows: TGTGCCAGCTCACCACTGACGCGGGGGTACACAGATACGCAGTATTTT. This translates into CASSPLTRGYTDTQYF. The full variable domain, completed using reference TRBV18 and TRBJ2-3, is NAGVMQNPRHLVRRRGQEARLRCSPMKGHSHVYWYRQLPEEGLKFMVYLQKENIIDESGMPKERFSAEFPKEGPSILRIQQVVRGDSAAYFCASSPLTRGYTDTQYFGPGTRLTVL.

V usage is TRBV12-2 and J usage is TRBJ1-2; the D call TRBD1 from the table was never checked on the DNA. TRBV12-2 is reported as a pseudogene. The CDR3 is 18 amino acids. The CDR3 sequence is CASRSRQATFRDSYGYTF. The CDR3 DNA is TGTGCAAGTCGCTCCCGGCAGGCGACGTTCCGAGATTCCTATGGCTACACCTTC.

CDR3: CASSRPEVETQYF. The CDR3 region has the DNA TGTGCCAGCAGTCGCCCTGAGGTAGAGACCCAGTACTTC. This rearrangement joins TRBV2 to TRBJ2-5; no clear D. The CDR3 length is 13 residues. Trimming took 5 bases from V and 4 from J, leaving 11 bases between them. Germline CDR1 and CDR2: SNHLY and FYNNEI. Together with reference TRBV2 and TRBJ2-5, the CDR3 gives the full variable domain: EPEVTQTPSHQVTQMGQEVILRCVPISNHLYFYWYRQILGQKVEFLVSFYNNEISEKSEIFDDQFSVERPDGSNFTLKIRSTKLEDSAMYFCASSRPEVETQYFGPGTRLLVL.

The CDR3 DNA follows: TGTGCCAGCGGCCGGGGGACCTTC. It is translated as CASGRGTF. The rearrangement uses TRBV9 and TRBJ1-2; maybe TRBD1 (5 bases). CDR1 SGDLS and CDR2 YYNGEE come from the germline V gene. Trimming cost V 7 bases and J 14 bases, with 9 bases left between them. The CDR3 contains 8 residues.

CDR3 residues: CASSQGLIETQYF. CDR3 DNA sequence: TGTGCCAGCAGTCAGGGTTTAATAGAGACCCAGTACTTC. The V gene is TRBV7-2, the J gene TRBJ2-5, with D possibly being TRBD1 (5 bases). The CDR3 has 13 residues. Germline CDR1 reads SGHTA; CDR2 reads FQGNSA. V shed 6 bases and J shed 4 bases, with 12 bases lying between them.

The V and J genes are TRBV9 and TRBJ1-3; D remains ambiguous. The CDR3 runs to 15 residues. Germline loops: CDR1 SGDLS, CDR2 YYNGEE. Deletions cut 0 bases from V and 1 base from J, with 8 bases between. The CDR3 loop is CASSVATRSGNTIYF. The CDR3 DNA reads TGTGCCAGCAGCGTAGCTACGCGATCTGGAAACACCATATATTTT.

Of note for this clone: At one boundary the junction diverges from the germline segment, which might be a read error. The chain employs TRBV10-3 and TRBJ2-6, with D possibly being TRBD1 (5 bases). CDR1 is ENHRY, CDR2 SYGVKD, per germline. The CDR3 sequence is 16 residues long. The CDR3 DNA sequence: TGTGCCATCCCCGCATCTCCCATATCTGGGGCCAACGGCCTGACTTTC. This gives the protein CAIPASPISGANGLTF.

The chain links TRBV7-6 to TRBJ2-7; 9 nucleotides match TRBD1. This CDR3 spans 12 amino acids. The V segment lost 11 bases and the J segment 6 bases; nucleotides outside the gene matches: 8. Germline values: CDR1 SGHVS, CDR2 FNYEAQ. Here the CDR3 reads CASQGQGSEQYF. The CDR3 nucleotides are TGTGCCTCCCAGGGACAGGGAAGCGAGCAGTACTTC.

The chain has TRBV5-6 and TRBJ1-1, with TRBD1 matching over 7 bases. Germline V lookup: CDR1 SGHDT, CDR2 YYEEEE. There are 15 residues in the CDR3. Trimming cost V 0 bases and J 7 bases; bases outside gene matches: 9. DNA of the CDR3: TGTGCCAGCAGCTTGGGGGCGGCCAGGGGGGTTGAAGCTTTCTTT. Translating gives CASSLGAARGVEAFF.

The gene calls are TRBV6-5 and TRBJ2-7; D gene ambiguous. The CDR3 sequence is 14 residues long. Trimming pared 4 bases from V and 0 bases from J, leaving 10 bases between. CDR1 MNHEY and CDR2 SVGAGI come from the germline V gene. The CDR3: CASSSAWSSYEQYF. In DNA, the CDR3 is TGTGCCAGCAGTTCGGCATGGAGCTCCTACGAGCAGTACTTC.

The chain combines TRBV2 with TRBJ2-1; tentative D call: TRBD1 (5 bases). Between the trimmed V and J ends, which lost 4 bases and 8 bases, there was a span of 18 bases. The CDR3 sequence is 15 residues long. Germline CDR1 SNHLY, CDR2 FYNNEI. The CDR3 DNA sequence: TGTGCCAGCAGTGTTGGCAGGGAAATCGAGGATGAGCAGTTCTTC. Its translation: CASSVGREIEDEQFF.

This clone was observed a few times. V and J are TRBV6-5 and TRBJ2-7, with TRBD2 identical over 8 bases. Per germline, CDR1 MNHEY and CDR2 SVGAGI. V lost 6 bases, J lost 4 bases, and 8 bases stayed unmatched. The CDR3 consists of 14 residues. The DNA of the CDR3 is TGTGCCAGCAGCCTCCGGACTAGCCCGTACGAGCAGTACTTC. Translating it yields CASSLRTSPYEQYF.

This chain uses TRBV19 with TRBJ1-2; 10 positions match TRBD1. This CDR3 has 14 residues. Germline lookup yields CDR1 LNHDA and CDR2 SQIVND (reference sequence). The ends lost 5 bases at V and 4 bases at J; junction bases unmatched: 4. The CDR3 is CASSEDRGLYGYTF. The CDR3 DNA sequence: TGTGCCAGTAGTGAAGACAGGGGGCTCTATGGCTACACCTTC.

Note on this clone: One junction end disagrees with the germline gene, perhaps due to a read error. At the DNA level, this CDR3 is encoded by other sequences in the same sample as well. CDR3 in DNA: TGTTCCAGCAGTTACCAGGGTGGGAACACTGAAGCTTTCTTT. It is translated as CSSSYQGGNTEAFF. This chain joins TRBV27 and TRBJ1-1; maybe TRBD1 (5 bases). The length of the CDR3 is 14 residues. CDR1 is MNHEY and CDR2 is SMNVEV in the germline V gene (reference sequence).

The J gene is TRBJ2-7, the V gene TRBV11-3, with 10 bases fitting TRBD2. This CDR3 has 15 amino acids. The trim removed 3 bases at V and 4 bases at J, leaving 6 bases unmatched. The germline V gene has CDR1 SGHNT and CDR2 YENEEA. The CDR3 loop reads CASSFSGGSPYEQYF. CDR3 DNA sequence: TGTGCCAGCAGCTTTAGCGGGGGGAGTCCATACGAGCAGTACTTC.

The chain uses TRBV14 and TRBJ2-7; tentative D call: TRBD1 (5 bases). Trimming took off 0 bases at V and 3 bases at J, with 9 bases between the two ends. The CDR3 sequence is 14 residues long. CDR1 is SGHDN and CDR2 is FVKESK in the germline V gene. In DNA, the CDR3 is TGTGCCAGCAGCCAAGAGACAGCCGTCTACGAGCAGTACTTC. Amino acids: CASSQETAVYEQYF.

The rearrangement links TRBV6-5 to TRBJ2-7; tentative D call: TRBD2 (6 bases). The CDR3 loop spans 15 amino acids. With 7 bases removed from V and 1 base from J, the gap between germline ends came to 17 bases. Germline CDR1 and CDR2: MNHEY and SVGAGI. The DNA for the CDR3 is TGTGCCAGCACCTACGGAGGGGTGAGGTCCTACGAGCAGTACTTC. Translation: CASTYGGVRSYEQYF.

The rearrangement links TRBV27 to TRBJ1-2, with 9 positions matching TRBD1. Germline V lookup: CDR1 MNHEY, CDR2 SMNVEV (reference sequence). Trimming at V came to 10 bases and at J to 8 bases, leaving 8 bases not matched to a gene. This CDR3 is built from 12 residues. CDR3 sequence: CATRTGAAGYTF. The CDR3, as DNA: TGTGCCACTAGGACAGGGGCGGCGGGCTACACCTTC.

J is TRBJ1-2 and V is TRBV7-2; 10 nucleotides line up with TRBD1. This CDR3 has 16 residues. Germline CDR1 and CDR2: SGHTA and FQGNSA. V lost 0 bases and J lost 4; bases outside the gene matches: 5. CDR3 DNA sequence: TGTGCCAGCAGCTTAGCGGCCGGGACAGGGGTCTATGGCTACACCTTC. The encoded protein is CASSLAAGTGVYGYTF.

This sequence joins TRBV7-6 and TRBJ2-7; possible D gene TRBD2, 6 bases. Germline lookup yields CDR1 SGHVS and CDR2 FNYEAQ. Trimming pared 3 bases from V and 0 bases from J, leaving 12 bases between. CDR3 size: 15 residues. The CDR3 here is CASSFGGASSYEQYF. The DNA for the CDR3 is TGTGCCAGCAGCTTTGGCGGGGCAAGCTCCTACGAGCAGTACTTC.

The rearrangement joins TRBV2 to TRBJ2-4; tentative D call: TRBD1 (6 bases). Germline lookup yields CDR1 SNHLY and CDR2 FYNNEI. The CDR3 consists of 15 residues. The ends were cut back, 4 bases at V and 0 bases at J, with 10 bases in the middle. The CDR3 loop reads CASSGDTLAKNIQYF. The CDR3 DNA reads TGTGCCAGCAGTGGGGACACTCTAGCCAAAAACATTCAGTACTTC.

The gene calls are TRBV5-1 and TRBJ1-5; D uncertain. Trimming shortened V by 4 bases and J by 13 bases, and 18 bases separated the two germline ends. The CDR3 has 13 amino acids. Germline lookup yields CDR1 SGHRS and CDR2 YFSETQ. The chain's CDR3 is CASSPEARGEQHF. The CDR3 DNA sequence: TGCGCCAGCAGCCCGGAGGCGCGCGGGGAACAGCATTTT.

V and J are TRBV7-3 and TRBJ2-7; TRBD1 agrees at 8 bases. After removal of 5 bases from V and 3 bases from J, the junction contained 12 bases not matched to a gene. The CDR3 sequence is 16 residues long. From germline, CDR1 is SGHTA and CDR2 FQGTGA. This chain's CDR3 is CASSPVGQGFFYEQYF. The CDR3 DNA reads TGTGCCAGCAGCCCTGTCGGACAGGGTTTTTTCTACGAGCAGTACTTC.

This rearrangement joins TRBV11-2 to TRBJ2-1, with 7 nucleotides matching TRBD1. Germline assignment: CDR1 SGHAT and CDR2 FQNNGV. The J segment lost 8 bases and the V segment lost 2 bases, leaving 9 bases of the junction unmatched. The CDR3 contains 15 residues. As DNA, the CDR3 is TGTGCCAGCAGCTTATACAGGGGTTCACGAGATGAGCAGTTCTTC. This sequence encodes CASSLYRGSRDEQFF.

This clone was observed a handful of times. The chain is built from TRBV7-9 and TRBJ2-7, with D uncertain. V lost 1 base to trimming and J lost 2 bases, with 18 bases between them. Germline loops: CDR1 SEHNR, CDR2 FQNEAQ (reference sequence). This CDR3 spans 17 amino acids. The CDR3 nucleotides are TGTGCCAGCAGCTTAGTGCTGGGCCAGAGCCTGCCCTACGAGCAGTACTTC. It translates to CASSLVLGQSLPYEQYF.

The J gene is TRBJ2-3, the V gene TRBV7-2; 8 positions match TRBD2. The CDR3 has 14 amino acids. The V segment lost 5 bases and the J segment 1 base; nucleotides outside the gene matches: 2. Germline CDR1 and CDR2: SGHTA and FQGNSA. The CDR3 bases are TGTGCCAGCAGCCCTAGCGGGCGCACAGATACGCAGTATTTT. Amino acids: CASSPSGRTDTQYF.

V gene TRBV7-9 combines with J gene TRBJ2-7; 9 bases are shared with TRBD1. The CDR3 extends over 15 amino acids. CDR1 and CDR2 (germline): SEHNR, FQNEAQ (reference sequence). The trim removed 5 bases at V and 3 bases at J, leaving 8 bases unmatched. CDR3: CASSGRPGQGYEQYF. CDR3 nucleotides: TGTGCCAGCAGCGGGCGACCGGGACAGGGCTACGAGCAGTACTTC.

The gene calls are TRBV19 and TRBJ2-5; 13 bases agree with TRBD2. CDR1 is LNHDA, CDR2 SQIVND, per germline (reference sequence). The V segment lost 6 bases and the J segment 5 bases; nucleotides outside the gene matches: 0. CDR3 size: 13 residues. This chain's CDR3 is CASRGLAGETQYF. The CDR3 DNA follows: TGTGCCAGTAGGGGACTAGCGGGGGAGACCCAGTACTTC. Drawing the rest from reference TRBV19 and TRBJ2-5, the complete variable domain is DGGITQSPKYLFRKEGQNVTLSCEQNLNHDAMYWYRQDPGQGLRLIYYSQIVNDFQKGDIAEGYSVSREKKESFPLTVTSAQKNPTAFYLCASRGLAGETQYFGPGTRLLVL.

The chain is built from TRBV4-3 and TRBJ2-1, with D perhaps matching TRBD2 (7 bases). CDR3 length equals 15 residues. The V end was cut by 0 bases, the J end by 15 bases, with 21 bases between. CDR1 and CDR2 from the germline V gene are LGHNA and YSLEER. The CDR3 sequence: CASSQERLRGPNLFF. The CDR3 nucleotides are TGCGCCAGCAGCCAAGAAAGGTTGCGGGGGCCGAATCTGTTCTTC.

The genes are TRBV5-1 and TRBJ1-1, with 8 bases fitting TRBD1. After removal of 0 bases from V and 4 bases from J, the junction contained 14 bases not matched to a gene. CDR1 and CDR2 from the germline V gene are SGHRS and YFSETQ. This CDR3 contains 18 residues. The chain's CDR3 is CASSLGLRTGILGTEAFF. In nucleotides, the CDR3 is TGCGCCAGCAGCTTGGGACTGCGGACAGGGATCCTTGGCACTGAAGCTTTCTTT.

The table lists this clone with a few counts. CDR3 sequence reads: CASSTRTGGDDNSPLHF. In DNA, the CDR3 is TGCGCCAGCAGCACGAGGACAGGGGGCGACGATAATTCACCCCTCCACTTT. The chain carries TRBV5-1 and TRBJ1-6; 11 positions agree with TRBD1. This CDR3 spans 17 amino acids. CDR1 is SGHRS, CDR2 YFSETQ, per germline. Trimming at V came to 4 bases and at J to 5 bases, leaving 8 bases not matched to a gene.